Presented here are 21 T cell receptor beta chains from one specimen sequenced in a study of cytotoxic CD8 clonotypes in ibrutinib-treated CLL. The assay was immunoSEQ multiplex PCR, and TCRdb's table has in-frame clones only and misses some. The top ten hold 3% to 3.5% of the sample, which has about 160,000 clones, approximately 91% seen once. Source: PBMCs, taken at disease progression, from a patient treated with ibrutinib. The receptors were gathered from a human donor with chronic lymphocytic leukemia.

This clone showed up just a few times. V gene TRBV2 combines with J gene TRBJ1-5; D is ambiguous. Trimming cost V 6 bases and J 0 bases, with 9 bases left between them. The length of the CDR3 is 14 residues. Germline loops: CDR1 SNHLY, CDR2 FYNNEI. In DNA form, the CDR3 reads TGTGCCAGCAGCCGGACGGATAGCAATCAGCCCCAGCATTTT. Translating it yields CASSRTDSNQPQHF.

The chain links TRBV11-3 to TRBJ2-3; possibly TRBD2 for D (6 bases). V dropped 0 bases and J dropped 6 bases, with 16 bases sitting between them. Germline CDR1 SGHNT, CDR2 YENEEA. The CDR3 sequence is 16 residues long. This CDR3 is CASSLDPGRLSDTQYF. CDR3 bases: TGTGCCAGCAGCTTAGATCCAGGGAGGCTATCGGATACGCAGTATTTT.

This clone occurred once. The gene calls are TRBV7-3 and TRBJ2-3; possible D gene TRBD1, 5 bases. There are 14 residues in the CDR3. V lost 3 bases and J 5 bases, leaving 12 bases between the germline ends. Germline V gene data show CDR1 as SGHTA and CDR2 as FQGTGA. In nucleotides, the CDR3 is TGTGCCAGCAGCTTCCAGGGATTCATAGATACGCAGTATTTT. This encodes CASSFQGFIDTQYF.

The V call is TRBV7-9, the J call TRBJ1-2; D might be TRBD1 (6 bases). This CDR3 is 16 amino acids long. Trimming pared 5 bases from V and 1 base from J, leaving 17 bases between. The germline CDR1 and CDR2 sequences are SEHNR and FQNEAQ (reference sequence). Written as DNA, the CDR3 is TGTGCCAGCAGCCAACGTAGGACAGTTCTTAACTATGGCTACACCTTC. Its translation is CASSQRRTVLNYGYTF.

V is TRBV30 and J is TRBJ2-3, with 9 bases fitting TRBD1. CDR1 and CDR2 from the germline V gene are GTSNPN and SVGIG (reference sequence). V dropped 0 bases and J dropped 2; count of bases not matched to a gene: 9. The CDR3 loop spans 17 amino acids. The DNA of the CDR3 is TGTGCCTGGAGTGTACCAGGACAGGGGAGTAACACAGATACGCAGTATTTT. Translating it yields CAWSVPGQGSNTDTQYF.

The chain employs TRBV28 and TRBJ2-7; TRBD2 matches 8 bases. Germline V lookup: CDR1 MDHEN, CDR2 SYDVKM. The CDR3 consists of 14 residues. The junction had 8 bases not matched to a gene; V was cut back by 6 bases and J by 4 bases. The CDR3 protein is CASRESGSLYEQYF. For the CDR3, the DNA is TGTGCCAGCAGAGAAAGCGGGAGTTTGTACGAGCAGTACTTC.

This chain links TRBV5-3 with TRBJ1-4, with no clear D. TRBV5-3 is treated as an ORF (open reading frame) with a function not yet certain. The CDR3 loop spans 14 amino acids. Trimming left V 4 bases short and J 5 bases short, with 12 bases between. DNA for the CDR3: TGTGCCAGAAGCCCCCGGCCCAAAAATGAAAAACTGTTTTTT. Translating it yields CARSPRPKNEKLFF.

The chain carries TRBV5-1 and TRBJ1-1; TRBD1 matches 9 bases. The V segment lost 0 bases and the J segment 0 bases; nucleotides outside the gene matches: 9. Germline V lookup: CDR1 SGHRS, CDR2 YFSETQ. The CDR3 is 18 residues long. The DNA of the CDR3 is TGCGCCAGCAGCTTGGCCGGGACAGGGCAAGGCATGAACACTGAAGCTTTCTTT. This encodes CASSLAGTGQGMNTEAFF.

The chain recombines TRBV9 with TRBJ2-1; D is unclear. V lost 2 bases to trimming and J lost 2 bases, with 8 bases between them. This CDR3 contains 14 residues. Germline V lookup: CDR1 SGDLS, CDR2 YYNGEE. The DNA for the CDR3 is TGTGCCAGCAGCGTCTATAGCACCTACAATGAGCAGTTCTTC. This codes for CASSVYSTYNEQFF.

The chain is built from TRBV4-3 and TRBJ2-2, with 9 nucleotides matching TRBD1. CDR3 length equals 15 residues. V lost 3 bases to trimming and J lost 4 bases; unmatched junction nucleotides: 3. Per the germline V gene, CDR1 is LGHNA and CDR2 is YSLEER. Here the CDR3 reads CASSQWTGATGELFF. The CDR3 coding sequence is TGCGCCAGCAGCCAGTGGACAGGGGCCACCGGGGAGCTGTTTTTT.

V and J are TRBV14 and TRBJ2-7, with 7 bases aligning to TRBD2. The germline V gene has CDR1 SGHDN and CDR2 FVKESK. V lost 0 bases to trimming and J lost 0 bases; unmatched junction nucleotides: 8. CDR3 length: 17 residues. The CDR3 reads CASSQDKWDYYSYEQYF. The CDR3 DNA reads TGTGCCAGCAGCCAAGATAAGTGGGACTACTACTCCTACGAGCAGTACTTC.

The V call is TRBV25-1, the J call TRBJ2-3; no reliable D call. CDR3 size: 14 residues. Germline V gives CDR1 MGHDK, CDR2 SYGVNS. Trimming removed 1 base from V and 0 bases from J, with 5 bases in between. For the CDR3, the DNA is TGTGCCAGCAGTGAATTGGAGAGCACAGATACGCAGTATTTT. It specifies CASSELESTDTQYF. Complete variable domain (other parts from reference TRBV25-1 and TRBJ2-3): EADIYQTPRYLVIGTGKKITLECSQTMGHDKMYWYQQDPGMELHLIHYSYGVNSTEKGDLSSESTVSRIRTEHFPLTLESARPSHTSQYLCASSELESTDTQYFGPGTRLTVL.

This rearrangement joins TRBV18 to TRBJ2-7, with a tentative D call TRBD2 (6 bases). The CDR3 runs 13 residues. Trimming stripped 8 bases from V and 1 base from J, with 12 bases between. Germline-derived CDR1 and CDR2 are KGHSH and LQKENI. The CDR3 reads CASTLAGSYEQYF. CDR3 DNA: TGTGCCAGCACCCTGGCGGGATCCTACGAGCAGTACTTC.

The chain couples TRBV30 to TRBJ1-1; tentative D call: TRBD1 (5 bases). Germline V lookup: CDR1 GTSNPN, CDR2 SVGIG (reference sequence). The CDR3 is made up of 13 amino acids. Trimming left V 4 bases short and J 5 bases short, with 14 bases between. Here the CDR3 DNA reads TGTGCCTGGATTGGTGATGCAGGGACTGAAGCTTTCTTT. It codes for CAWIGDAGTEAFF.

This clone was recorded once. The rearrangement uses TRBV7-7 and TRBJ2-3; D gene ambiguous. Trimming took off 3 bases at V and 0 bases at J, with 4 bases between the two ends. CDR1 and CDR2 (germline): SSHAT, FNYEAQ (reference sequence). The CDR3 loop spans 13 amino acids. The CDR3 loop reads CASSFVSTDTQYF. The DNA for the CDR3 is TGTGCCAGCAGCTTCGTTAGCACAGATACGCAGTATTTT.

Only one count was recorded for this clone. The chain joins TRBV28 to TRBJ2-7; TRBD1 agrees at 8 bases. This CDR3 is built from 13 residues. In germline, CDR1 is MDHEN, CDR2 SYDVKM. V lost 6 bases, J lost 4 bases, and 5 bases stayed unmatched. The CDR3 DNA reads as TGTGCCAGCAGAATACAGGGGGGTTACGAGCAGTACTTC. This translates into CASRIQGGYEQYF.

The chain combines TRBV28 with TRBJ2-1, with D possibly being TRBD2 (7 bases). Germline V gives CDR1 MDHEN, CDR2 SYDVKM. The CDR3 sequence is 19 residues long. The V and J ends lost 6 bases and 7 bases respectively, with 31 bases between them. In DNA form, the CDR3 reads TGTGCCAGCAGCAAAAGGGGGTTCCGTGGGAGGGTGGAGGCGAATGAGCAGTTCTTC. It codes for CASSKRGFRGRVEANEQFF.

The CDR3 loop reads CASEREDYGYTF. CDR3 coding DNA: TGTGCCAGCGAAAGGGAGGACTATGGCTACACCTTC. The J gene is TRBJ1-2, the V gene TRBV28; D remains unclear. This CDR3 spans 12 amino acids. The germline V gene has CDR1 MDHEN and CDR2 SYDVKM. V shed 8 bases and J shed 3 bases, with 10 bases lying between them.

V usage is TRBV30 and J usage is TRBJ1-5, with a possible D match to TRBD1 (6 bases). Germline values: CDR1 GTSNPN, CDR2 SVGIG (reference sequence). The V end lost 7 bases, the J end lost 6 bases, and 16 bases lay between the germline ends. This CDR3 comprises 13 residues. The CDR3 coding sequence is TGTGCCTTCACTCGAAGAGGGGGTCAGCCCCAGCATTTT. Its protein product is CAFTRRGGQPQHF.

V usage is TRBV7-9 and J usage is TRBJ2-2; D is undetermined. Germline assignment: CDR1 SEHNR and CDR2 FQNEAQ (reference sequence). Trimming shortened V by 1 base and J by 1 base, and 4 bases separated the two germline ends. This CDR3 is 14 amino acids long. CDR3 sequence reads: CASSLVENTGELFF. The CDR3 region has the DNA TGTGCCAGCAGCTTAGTTGAGAACACCGGGGAGCTGTTTTTT.

This chain uses TRBV13 with TRBJ2-1, with 16 bases that match TRBD2. The germline gives CDR1 PRHDT, CDR2 FYEKMQ (reference sequence). The CDR3 covers 14 residues. V gave up 6 bases and J gave up 14 bases; unmatched junction bases: 7. The CDR3 DNA reads as TGTGCCAGCAGGTTTGGGACTAGCGGGAGGGCCGAGTTCTTC. Translated, it gives CASRFGTSGRAEFF.